A selection of T cell receptor beta chains follows, all from one sample in a study of human thymus T cells. Repertoires were generated with immunoSEQ multiplex PCR, while TCRdb's copy carries only in-frame clones and drops some. The profile shows around 130,000 clones, around 94% of them singletons. The sequenced sample consisted of thymus tissue. These receptors were taken from a boy less than two years old with a congenital heart defect but otherwise immunologically healthy. CDR3s include the opening cysteine and the closing phenylalanine or tryptophan. A D gene is named only where the DNA matches it firmly. Where a row states a size, it is once, few, many or the class of an expanded clone; other rows omit it.

D	V	size	J	CDR3	DNA
TRBD1	TRBV30	-	TRBJ1-3	CAWRGDRAGNTIYF	TGTGCCTGGAGGGGGGACAGGGCTGGAAACACCATATATTTT
TRBD1	TRBV2	few	TRBJ1-2	CAMRIDRGHGYTF	TGTGCCATGCGTATTGACAGGGGGCACGGCTACACCTTC
-	TRBV5-6	-	TRBJ2-5	CASSLAGSQETQYF	TGTGCCAGCAGCTTGGCCGGCAGCCAAGAGACCCAGTACTTC
-	TRBV9	-	TRBJ2-3	CASSVGGGDSTDTQYF	TGTGCCAGCAGCGTAGGTGGTGGGGATAGCACAGATACGCAGTATTTT
-	TRBV19	-	TRBJ2-7	CASSAAGQVSYEQYF	TGTGCCAGTAGTGCAGCGGGACAGGTATCCTACGAGCAGTACTTC
-	TRBV6-1	-	TRBJ2-7	CASAKQGPYEQYF	TGTGCCAGTGCAAAACAGGGTCCCTACGAGCAGTACTTC
TRBD1	TRBV9	-	TRBJ1-4	CASTPAGQGPEKLFF	TGTGCCAGCACCCCGGCCGGACAGGGGCCTGAAAAACTGTTTTTT
-	TRBV7-3	once	TRBJ1-4	CASGGGTTPATNEKLFF	TGTGCCAGCGGAGGAGGGACTACCCCAGCAACTAATGAAAAACTGTTTTTT
-	TRBV6-5	-	TRBJ2-1	CASSYAKGIGEQFF	TGTGCCAGCAGTTACGCGAAAGGCATAGGTGAGCAGTTCTTC
TRBD1	TRBV5-1	-	TRBJ2-5	CASSSHSGGQETQYF	TGCGCCAGCAGCTCCCACTCAGGGGGCCAAGAGACCCAGTACTTC
-	TRBV5-6	-	TRBJ1-1	CASSWTVLHTEAFF	TGTGCCAGCAGTTGGACAGTCCTCCACACTGAAGCTTTCTTT
-	TRBV6-5	-	TRBJ2-2	CAINPSTNTGELFF	TGTGCCATCAACCCCAGTACGAACACCGGGGAGCTGTTTTTT
TRBD2	TRBV9	-	TRBJ2-2	CASSVARAGAGELFF	TGTGCCAGCAGCGTCGCTCGGGCGGGAGCCGGGGAGCTGTTTTTT
TRBD2	TRBV4-3	-	TRBJ2-1	CASSQDGLVSSGGCKCRHEQFF	TGCGCCAGCAGCCAAGATGGTTTGGTTTCGAGCGGGGGTTGTAAGTGTAGGCATGAGCAGTTCTTC